This entry describes one T cell receptor (beta chain). Its antigen is not known. This sample is drawn from a study of cytomegalovirus exposure and HLA in healthy donors. Points from the study as a whole: Most of the CMV-associated TCR beta chains (in a later analysis) appeared to be HLA-restricted. Relative to equally common others, HLA-associated TCR beta chains showed greater clonal expansion in a later analysis.

PCR used 60 Vbeta primers and 13 Jbeta primers. Assay: immunoSEQ multiplex PCR; the TCRdb copy retains only in-frame clones and omits some. Seen here are 200,000 or so clones, approximately 78% observed once, and the top ten hold 2.5% to 3%. The receptor was isolated from a woman aged 40 to 50 in good health and CMV-seronegative. The sequencing input was PBMCs.

CDR3 protein: CAKTDRVHEQYF. CDR3 DNA: TGTGCCAAGACGGACAGGGTCCACGAGCAGTACTTC. V gene TRBV2 combines with J gene TRBJ2-5, with 8 positions matching TRBD1. The J call may not be correct, given that the DNA end is closer to TRBJ2-7. The CDR3 consists of 12 residues. Germline V gives CDR1 SNHLY, CDR2 FYNNEI.